A selection of T cell receptor beta chains follows, all from one sample in a study of response to subunit inactivated influenza vaccine. Each CDR3 protein is one row after TCRdb ran MiXCR on the RT-PCR reads. The sample holds roughly 700,000 distinct CDR3 sequences, approximately 15% seen once. The specimen comprised PBMCs from blood, sampled approximately 15 days before vaccination. The receptors were sampled from a man aged 50 to 60 who received an inactivated influenza vaccine. Each CDR3 is given with its conserved first and last residue. The order of the fields is V gene, clone size, CDR3 length, J gene, D gene, CDR3 DNA, CDR3 protein. The D gene is left open where the match is weak. A row's size may be missing; if present it is once, few, many or a size class.

v_call: TRBV29-1; clone_size: many; cdr3_length: 15; j_call: TRBJ2-1; d_call: TRBD2; cdr3_nt: TGCAGCGTAGCACGCGGGGGGGGCTCTTACAATGAGCAGTTCTTC; cdr3_aa: CSVARGGGSYNEQFF
v_call: TRBV19; clone_size: .; cdr3_length: 14; j_call: TRBJ2-5; d_call: .; cdr3_nt: TGTGCCACAAGAGGGGGACAACTCCAAGAGACCCAGTACTTC; cdr3_aa: CATRGGQLQETQYF
v_call: TRBV29-1; clone_size: many; cdr3_length: 16; j_call: TRBJ1-3; d_call: .; cdr3_nt: TGCAGCGTCAAGGGGGGACATCTTAACTCTGGAAACACCATATATTTT; cdr3_aa: CSVKGGHLNSGNTIYF
v_call: TRBV29-1; clone_size: many; cdr3_length: 11; j_call: TRBJ2-5; d_call: .; cdr3_nt: TGCAGCGTAAGACAGCAAGAGACCCAGTACTTC; cdr3_aa: CSVRQQETQYF
v_call: TRBV11-2; clone_size: few; cdr3_length: 20; j_call: TRBJ2-7; d_call: TRBD2; cdr3_nt: TGTGCCAGCAGCTTAGTGGCGTCGACTAGCGGGGACTTGGGGACTTACGAGCAGTACTTC; cdr3_aa: CASSLVASTSGDLGTYEQYF
v_call: TRBV5-1; clone_size: few; cdr3_length: 15; j_call: TRBJ2-4; d_call: .; cdr3_nt: TGCGCCAGCAGCTTTACGGGAGTTTCCAAAAACATTCAGTACTTC; cdr3_aa: CASSFTGVSKNIQYF
v_call: TRBV6-1; clone_size: few; cdr3_length: 13; j_call: TRBJ1-1; d_call: .; cdr3_nt: TGTGCCAGCAGCCGAGCTATGAACACTGAAGCTTTCTTT; cdr3_aa: CASSRAMNTEAFF
v_call: TRBV20-1; clone_size: few; cdr3_length: 14; j_call: TRBJ2-7; d_call: .; cdr3_nt: TGCAGTGCTAGCGGCTTCGAGAGCTACTACGAGCAGTACTTC; cdr3_aa: CSASGFESYYEQYF
v_call: TRBV18; clone_size: .; cdr3_length: 11; j_call: TRBJ2-7; d_call: .; cdr3_nt: TGTGCCAGCTCCCCGCAGGTCGAGCAGTACTTC; cdr3_aa: CASSPQVEQYF
v_call: TRBV2; clone_size: few; cdr3_length: 15; j_call: TRBJ2-2; d_call: .; cdr3_nt: TGTGCCAGCAGTGATTCCGCGTCGAACACCGGGGAGCTGTTTTTT; cdr3_aa: CASSDSASNTGELFF
v_call: TRBV7-9; clone_size: few; cdr3_length: 12; j_call: TRBJ2-1; d_call: .; cdr3_nt: TGTGCCAGCAGCTTAGAGGGGGGAAGTTGGGTCTTC; cdr3_aa: CASSLEGGSWVF
v_call: TRBV11-2; clone_size: .; cdr3_length: 15; j_call: TRBJ2-7; d_call: TRBD2; cdr3_nt: TGTGCCAGCGGCTCCCTCAGCGGGACTCGATACGAGCAGTACTTC; cdr3_aa: CASGSLSGTRYEQYF
v_call: TRBV28; clone_size: .; cdr3_length: 15; j_call: TRBJ2-1; d_call: .; cdr3_nt: TGTGCCAGCTCAGGGTTTAATCTTGAGGTATGGAGGGAGTTCTTC; cdr3_aa: CASSGFNLEVWREFF
v_call: TRBV29-1; clone_size: few; cdr3_length: 18; j_call: TRBJ2-6; d_call: TRBD1; cdr3_nt: TGCAGCGTTGAAGCCTGGACAGGCTGGGGCTCTGGGGCCAACGTCCTGACTTTC; cdr3_aa: CSVEAWTGWGSGANVLTF
v_call: TRBV10-3; clone_size: many; cdr3_length: 16; j_call: TRBJ2-7; d_call: .; cdr3_nt: TGTGCCATCAGTAAGAGGACCCTCGAAGGTGTCAACGAGCAGTACTTC; cdr3_aa: CAISKRTLEGVNEQYF
v_call: TRBV6-1; clone_size: few; cdr3_length: 14; j_call: TRBJ1-1; d_call: .; cdr3_nt: TGTGCCAGCAGTGCCGGGACACAGAACACTGAAGCTTTCTTT; cdr3_aa: CASSAGTQNTEAFF
v_call: TRBV9; clone_size: .; cdr3_length: 15; j_call: TRBJ1-1; d_call: .; cdr3_nt: TGTGCCAGCAGCGTCTCCGGGACCCCCGTGACTGAAGCTTTCTTT; cdr3_aa: CASSVSGTPVTEAFF
v_call: TRBV4-2; clone_size: .; cdr3_length: 16; j_call: TRBJ1-5; d_call: .; cdr3_nt: TGTGCCAGCAGCCAAGAAACGCCGAATAGCAATCAGCCCCAGCATTTT; cdr3_aa: CASSQETPNSNQPQHF
v_call: TRBV7-8; clone_size: .; cdr3_length: 16; j_call: TRBJ1-5; d_call: TRBD1; cdr3_nt: TGTGCCAGCAGCTTAGGGGACAGGGGTGCGGGTCAGCCCCAGCATTTT; cdr3_aa: CASSLGDRGAGQPQHF
v_call: TRBV28; clone_size: .; cdr3_length: 15; j_call: TRBJ1-2; d_call: TRBD1; cdr3_nt: TGTGCCAGCAGTCCCAGGGACAGGGGCAACTATGGCTACACCTTC; cdr3_aa: CASSPRDRGNYGYTF
v_call: TRBV28; clone_size: many; cdr3_length: 15; j_call: TRBJ2-3; d_call: .; cdr3_nt: TGTGCCAGCAGTTTACTGCCAGGATATCCAGATACGCAGTATTTT; cdr3_aa: CASSLLPGYPDTQYF
v_call: TRBV12-3/TRBV12-4; clone_size: many; cdr3_length: 13; j_call: TRBJ2-3; d_call: TRBD2; cdr3_nt: TGTGCCAGCAGTTTCGGGGGGACAGATACGCAGTATTTT; cdr3_aa: CASSFGGTDTQYF
v_call: TRBV28; clone_size: many; cdr3_length: 16; j_call: TRBJ2-3; d_call: .; cdr3_nt: TGTGCCAGCAGATTATTGACGGGGTCTAGCACAGATACGCAGTATTTT; cdr3_aa: CASRLLTGSSTDTQYF
v_call: TRBV12-3/TRBV12-4; clone_size: .; cdr3_length: 13; j_call: TRBJ1-1; d_call: .; cdr3_nt: TGTGCCAGCAGTTTATTTGGGGACCGTGAAGCTTTCTTT; cdr3_aa: CASSLFGDREAFF
v_call: TRBV19; clone_size: .; cdr3_length: 13; j_call: TRBJ2-1; d_call: .; cdr3_nt: TGTGCCAGTAGTAGGGTGTGGGGGAATGAGCAGTTCTTC; cdr3_aa: CASSRVWGNEQFF
v_call: TRBV4-3; clone_size: .; cdr3_length: 16; j_call: TRBJ2-2; d_call: TRBD2; cdr3_nt: TGCGCCAGCAGCCAAGTAGCGGGAGGGGTGGCCGGGGAGCTGTTTTTT; cdr3_aa: CASSQVAGGVAGELFF
v_call: TRBV24-1; clone_size: .; cdr3_length: 14; j_call: TRBJ2-1; d_call: TRBD1; cdr3_nt: TGTGCCACAGCCGGGACAGGGGACGTAAATGAGCAGTTCTTC; cdr3_aa: CATAGTGDVNEQFF
v_call: TRBV29-1; clone_size: few; cdr3_length: 14; j_call: TRBJ2-1; d_call: TRBD1; cdr3_nt: TGCAGCGTTGAGAACAGGGGGAAATACAATGAGCAGTTCTTC; cdr3_aa: CSVENRGKYNEQFF
v_call: TRBV28; clone_size: .; cdr3_length: 14; j_call: TRBJ2-7; d_call: .; cdr3_nt: TGTGCCAGCAGTTTATTGGGGAATTCCTACGAGCAGTACTTC; cdr3_aa: CASSLLGNSYEQYF
v_call: TRBV11-2; clone_size: few; cdr3_length: 15; j_call: TRBJ1-2; d_call: TRBD1; cdr3_nt: TGTGCCAGCAGCCCGCGACAGGGGCCTAACTATGGCTACACCTTC; cdr3_aa: CASSPRQGPNYGYTF
v_call: TRBV6-2/TRBV6-3; clone_size: .; cdr3_length: 15; j_call: TRBJ2-4; d_call: TRBD2; cdr3_nt: TGTGCCAGCAGGACGGGGGGGACAAGAAAAAACATTCAGTACTTC; cdr3_aa: CASRTGGTRKNIQYF
v_call: TRBV20-1; clone_size: few; cdr3_length: 14; j_call: TRBJ1-6; d_call: .; cdr3_nt: TGCAGTGCTGGGGGGTCGGGCTGGAGTTCACCCCTCCACTTT; cdr3_aa: CSAGGSGWSSPLHF
v_call: TRBV19; clone_size: few; cdr3_length: 15; j_call: TRBJ1-4; d_call: TRBD1; cdr3_nt: TGTGCCAGTAGTATAAACGGACAGGGGCGTGAAAAACTGTTTTTT; cdr3_aa: CASSINGQGREKLFF
v_call: TRBV11-2; clone_size: .; cdr3_length: 20; j_call: TRBJ1-3; d_call: .; cdr3_nt: TGTGCCAGCAGCTCTCTTGGCCAGGGCCTTATATCCTCCTCTGGAAACACCATATATTTT; cdr3_aa: CASSSLGQGLISSSGNTIYF
v_call: TRBV12-3/TRBV12-4; clone_size: many; cdr3_length: 12; j_call: TRBJ2-1; d_call: .; cdr3_nt: TGTGCCAGCAGAGGGCCTTACAATGAGCAGTTCTTC; cdr3_aa: CASRGPYNEQFF
v_call: TRBV28; clone_size: .; cdr3_length: 13; j_call: TRBJ2-3; d_call: .; cdr3_nt: TGTGCCAGCAAAGGACACTCCGCAGATACGCAGTATTTT; cdr3_aa: CASKGHSADTQYF
v_call: TRBV20-1; clone_size: .; cdr3_length: 12; j_call: TRBJ2-3; d_call: .; cdr3_nt: TGCAGTGCTAGAGAGGGCACAGATACGCAGTATTTT; cdr3_aa: CSAREGTDTQYF
v_call: TRBV28; clone_size: once; cdr3_length: 14; j_call: TRBJ2-3; d_call: TRBD2; cdr3_nt: TGTGCCAGCGCCCGGGGGGGAAGCACACATACGCAGTATTTT; cdr3_aa: CASARGGSTHTQYF
v_call: TRBV7-9; clone_size: .; cdr3_length: 13; j_call: TRBJ2-3; d_call: .; cdr3_nt: TGTGCCAGCCTCGGATTTGGGACAGATACGCAGTATTTT; cdr3_aa: CASLGFGTDTQYF
v_call: TRBV5-1; clone_size: many; cdr3_length: 15; j_call: TRBJ2-5; d_call: TRBD1; cdr3_nt: TGCGCCAGCAGCTTTGGGACAGTAGTCCAAGAGACCCAGTACTTC; cdr3_aa: CASSFGTVVQETQYF
v_call: TRBV7-2; clone_size: many; cdr3_length: 15; j_call: TRBJ1-6; d_call: .; cdr3_nt: TGTGCCAGCAGCTTATTCGGACAGAATAATTCACCCCTCCACTTT; cdr3_aa: CASSLFGQNNSPLHF
v_call: TRBV13; clone_size: many; cdr3_length: 14; j_call: TRBJ1-4; d_call: .; cdr3_nt: TGTGCCAGCAGCTTAGCCCATACAAGGGAAAAACTGTTTTTT; cdr3_aa: CASSLAHTREKLFF
v_call: TRBV3-1; clone_size: .; cdr3_length: 16; j_call: TRBJ1-1; d_call: TRBD1; cdr3_nt: TGTGCCAGCAGCCAAGATCTTGCGGGACAGGGGACTGAAGCTTTCTTT; cdr3_aa: CASSQDLAGQGTEAFF
v_call: TRBV20-1; clone_size: .; cdr3_length: 12; j_call: TRBJ2-5; d_call: .; cdr3_nt: TGCAGTGCTAGAGTTACGGGAGAGACCCAGTACTTC; cdr3_aa: CSARVTGETQYF
v_call: TRBV6-2/TRBV6-3; clone_size: .; cdr3_length: 19; j_call: TRBJ2-1; d_call: .; cdr3_nt: TGTGCCAGCAGTTACTGGAGTGGTGTGGAAACGTACGTACGCAATGAGCAGTTCTTC; cdr3_aa: CASSYWSGVETYVRNEQFF